This T cell receptor beta chain was sequenced for a study of shared clonotypes between healthy human individuals. Overall study context: Every donor yielded three CD4 naive, three CD4 memory, two CD8 naive and one CD8 memory plate.

Profiling relied on immunoSEQ multiplex PCR, and the TCRdb table lists in-frame clones only, not all of them. The data show about 2.4 million clones, around nine tenths seen once. With respect to this clone: Antigen unknown.

Germline V CDR1 and CDR2: SGHRS, YFSETQ. Trimming took 0 bases from V and 4 from J, leaving 11 bases between them. This CDR3 spans 15 amino acids. Adults of Caucasian background living in Nashville, Tennessee made up all donors. Study-wide results and limits: The study found about 5% of naive CD4 clonotypes shared across four donors. Clonotypes which were not shared had lower generation probabilities than clonotypes that all four donors shared.

Sequencing was carried out using naive CD4+ T cells sorted from blood. Subset noted: CD45RA+ positively selected. V gene TRBV5-1 combines with J gene TRBJ2-1, with D possibly matching TRBD1 (7 bases). This sequence originates from a young man in good health. As DNA, the CDR3 is TGCGCCAGCAGCTTGGAGACAGGGAGGTACAATGAGCAGTTCTTC. Protein: CASSLETGRYNEQFF.